A selection of T cell receptor beta chains follows, all from one sample in a study of vaccination effects on CD4 cells after COVID-19. The antigens these receptors bind are not known. Here immunoSEQ multiplex PCR was the method, and the copy in TCRdb shows in-frame clones only, minus some. The table records about 27,000 clones, about 83% of them present only once. The sequencing here drew on CD4+ T cells from PBMCs cultured with HCoV-NL63 spike peptides, taken after COVID-19 vaccination. The receptors originated from a human donor who received a COVID-19 vaccine. Some clones in this sample may be carry-over from other donors' samples. Each CDR3 is given with its conserved first and last residue. Each record gives: V gene, clone size, CDR3 protein. Rows give clone size only sometimes, using once, few, many, or a class for an expanded clone.

TRBV3-1/TRBV3-2	few	CASSQRVSPLHF
TRBV2	.	CASRSSETQYF
TRBV9	.	CASSVEIDTQYF
TRBV12-3/TRBV12-4	.	CASSLGQNSPLHF
TRBV11-2	.	CASSLRGRGSTDTQYF
TRBV9	.	CASSVEGSYNEQFF
TRBV24-1	.	CATSEATQGGSIQYF
TRBV6-2/TRBV6-3	.	CASSNRDSNQPQHF
TRBV7-2	.	CASSPDLAGGLNEQFF
TRBV12-3/TRBV12-4	.	CASSRGRDGYTF
TRBV6-4	.	CASSYLGGTEAFF